The rows below give T cell receptor beta chains drawn from one sample of a study of OX40 agonist ivuxolimab in advanced cancers. The assay was immunoSEQ multiplex PCR, and TCRdb's table has in-frame clones only and misses some. The sample carries tens of thousands of clones, roughly 89% recorded once. Specimen: CD4+ or CD8+ T cells sorted from blood, collected in a trial of the OX40 agonist ivuxolimab. Source of these receptors: an adult with an advanced solid tumor such as melanoma, head and neck, liver or kidney cancer. Both conserved end residues are part of each CDR3. Clone size appears in some rows only: once, few, many, or a class for an expanded clone.

v_call	j_call	clone_size	cdr3_aa
TRBV2	TRBJ2-7	.	CASSRLGGSYEQYF
TRBV6-4	TRBJ2-1	.	CASSDGADSYNEQFF
TRBV27	TRBJ1-5	once	CASSYQGDRPQHF
TRBV7-9	TRBJ2-2	.	CASSFIHYGELFF
TRBV7-7	TRBJ2-3	.	CASSREGGTDTQYF
TRBV6-1	TRBJ2-1	.	CASSPRAYNGQFF
TRBV14	TRBJ1-6	.	CASSQASPPNNSPLHF
TRBV28	TRBJ1-2	.	CASRALGHGYTF
TRBV5-1	TRBJ1-3	few	CASSMDGGSGNTIYF
TRBV5-4	TRBJ2-1	.	CASSPGLLAYNEQFF